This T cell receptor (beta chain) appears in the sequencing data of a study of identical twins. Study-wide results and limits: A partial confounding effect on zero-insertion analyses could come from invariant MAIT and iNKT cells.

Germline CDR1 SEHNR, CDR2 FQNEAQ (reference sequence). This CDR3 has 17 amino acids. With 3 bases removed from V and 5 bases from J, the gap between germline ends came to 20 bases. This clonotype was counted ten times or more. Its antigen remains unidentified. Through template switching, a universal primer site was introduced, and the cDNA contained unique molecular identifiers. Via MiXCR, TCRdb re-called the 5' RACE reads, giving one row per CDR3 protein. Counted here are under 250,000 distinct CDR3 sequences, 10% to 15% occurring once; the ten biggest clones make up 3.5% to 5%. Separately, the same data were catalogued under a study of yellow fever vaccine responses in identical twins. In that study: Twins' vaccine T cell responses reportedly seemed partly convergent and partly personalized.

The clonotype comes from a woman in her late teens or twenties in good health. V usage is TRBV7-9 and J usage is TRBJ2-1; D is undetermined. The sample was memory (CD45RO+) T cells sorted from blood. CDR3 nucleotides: TGTGCCAGCAGCTTTCTTGTTAGCAGTAATCGACACAATGAGCAGTTCTTC. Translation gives CASSFLVSSNRHNEQFF.